Below, 9 T cell receptor beta chains from the same sample are listed, as sequenced in a study of cytomegalovirus exposure and HLA in healthy donors. Both 60 Vbeta primers and 13 Jbeta primers went into the PCR. Assay used: immunoSEQ multiplex PCR; TCRdb lists only in-frame clones, some missing. This table holds around 64,000 clones. The sequenced sample was PBMCs. The receptors stem from a female donor in good health and CMV-seropositive.

This chain uses TRBV5-1 with TRBJ1-3, with D hard to call. The germline V gene encodes CDR1 SGHRS and CDR2 YFSETQ. The germline V and J ends were trimmed by 4 bases and 0 bases, with 11 bases remaining between them. The CDR3 covers 15 residues. The CDR3 DNA reads as TGCGCCAGCAGCCCGCAGGTAGTCTCTGGAAACACCATATATTTT. The encoded protein is CASSPQVVSGNTIYF.

This chain joins TRBV6-5 and TRBJ2-1; 15 bases align to TRBD2. Germline V gives CDR1 MNHEY, CDR2 SVGAGI. With V trimmed by 2 bases and J by 6 bases, 2 bases remained unmatched. The CDR3 is 16 amino acids. CDR3 loop: CASSYGLAGGRNEQFF. DNA of the CDR3: TGTGCCAGCAGTTACGGACTAGCGGGAGGGCGCAATGAGCAGTTCTTC.

The chain has TRBV11-2 and TRBJ2-5; D may be TRBD2 (5 bases). V was cut by 3 bases and J by 7 bases, with 15 bases left in between. The CDR3 covers 14 residues. Per the germline V gene, CDR1 is SGHAT and CDR2 is FQNNGV. The CDR3, as DNA: TGTGCCAGCAGCTTCGCTCACCGAGAGGGGACCCAGTACTTC. This sequence encodes CASSFAHREGTQYF.

This chain connects TRBV4-3 to TRBJ1-1, with 9 bases aligning to TRBD1. V shed 4 bases and J 0 bases; nucleotides not matched to a gene: 3. The CDR3 sequence is 15 residues long. In germline, CDR1 is LGHNA, CDR2 YSLEER. CDR3 amino acids: CASSPQGAMNTEAFF. DNA of the CDR3: TGCGCCAGCAGCCCACAGGGGGCCATGAACACTGAAGCTTTCTTT.

The V call is TRBV6-6, the J call TRBJ1-5, with D tentatively TRBD1 (5 bases). Trimming removed 6 bases from V and 2 bases from J, with 17 bases in between. There are 16 residues in the CDR3. The V gene's germline CDR1 is MNHNY and CDR2 SVGAGI (reference sequence). CDR3 amino acids: CASSGGGDSGNQPQHF. The CDR3 DNA reads as TGTGCCAGCAGCGGTGGAGGGGATTCGGGCAATCAGCCCCAGCATTTT.

The rearrangement joins TRBV9 to TRBJ2-3; 14 bases are a match to TRBD2. With 4 bases clipped from V and 6 bases from J, the junction kept 22 bases outside the gene matches. From germline, CDR1 is SGDLS and CDR2 YYNGEE. There are 21 residues in the CDR3. CDR3 bases: TGTGCCAGCAGCTCCGGCCTGGGGAGGACTAGCGGGGGGCCCGGGTCGGATACGCAGTATTTT. The encoded protein is CASSSGLGRTSGGPGSDTQYF.

This chain joins TRBV29-1 and TRBJ1-4; tentative D call: TRBD1 (6 bases). The germline V gene encodes CDR1 SQVTM and CDR2 ANQGSEA. Trimming took 4 bases from V and 7 from J, leaving 10 bases between them. This CDR3 comprises 12 residues. In DNA form, the CDR3 reads TGCAGCGTTGGCTTACAGGGTGAAAAACTGTTTTTT. Its protein is CSVGLQGEKLFF. The variable domain in full, with the rest retrieved from reference TRBV29-1 and TRBJ1-4, is SAVISQKPSRDICQRGTSLTIQCQVDSQVTMMFWYRQQPGQSLTLIATANQGSEATYESGFVIDKFPISRPNLTFSTLTVSNMSPEDSSIYLCSVGLQGEKLFFGSGTQLSVL.

The chain employs TRBV7-8 and TRBJ1-2; possible D gene TRBD1, 6 bases. The CDR3 loop spans 14 amino acids. V lost 1 base, J lost 4 bases, and 10 bases lay in between. Germline CDR1 is SGHVS and CDR2 is FQNEAQ. The CDR3 DNA reads TGTGCCAGCAGCTTAGATACAGGGATCTATGGCTACACCTTC. It codes for CASSLDTGIYGYTF.

V is TRBV30 and J is TRBJ2-7; D is perhaps TRBD2 (6 bases). CDR1 and CDR2 from the germline V gene are GTSNPN and SVGIG (reference sequence). Trimming pared 4 bases from V and 7 bases from J, leaving 23 bases between. CDR3 length: 15 amino acids. The CDR3 here is CAWIRDSMGGREQYF. CDR3 DNA sequence: TGTGCCTGGATACGCGATAGTATGGGTGGGAGGGAGCAGTACTTC.